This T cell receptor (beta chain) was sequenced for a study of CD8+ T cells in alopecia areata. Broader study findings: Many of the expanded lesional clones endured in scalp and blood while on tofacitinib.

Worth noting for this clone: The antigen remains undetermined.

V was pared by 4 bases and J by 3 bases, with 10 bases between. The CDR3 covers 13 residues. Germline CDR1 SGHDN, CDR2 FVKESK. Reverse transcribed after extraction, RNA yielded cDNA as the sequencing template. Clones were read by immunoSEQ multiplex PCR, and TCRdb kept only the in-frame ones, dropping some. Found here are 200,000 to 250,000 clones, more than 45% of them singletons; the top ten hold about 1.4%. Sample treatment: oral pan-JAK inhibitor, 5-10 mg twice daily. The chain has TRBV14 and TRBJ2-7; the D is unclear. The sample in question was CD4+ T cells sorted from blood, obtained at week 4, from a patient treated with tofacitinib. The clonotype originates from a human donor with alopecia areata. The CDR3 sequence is CASSPTRNYEQYF. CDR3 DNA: TGTGCCAGCAGCCCAACACGGAACTACGAGCAGTACTTC.